The source of this T cell receptor (beta chain) is a study of blood T cell repertoires in COVID-19. Study background: Acute-phase and convalescent COVID-19 samples originated in the United States, Italy and Spain.

The V gene lost 11 bases and the J gene lost 2 bases, with 13 bases spanning the gap. Germline-derived CDR1 and CDR2 are MDHEN and SYDVKM. The CDR3 is made up of 13 amino acids. Sequenced by immunoSEQ multiplex PCR; TCRdb stores in-frame clones only, minus some. The table records more than 55,000 clones, about 91% of them present only once. J is TRBJ1-3 and V is TRBV28; no firm D call. The source of this sequence is a woman aged 70-85 years with acute or convalescent COVID-19. What was sequenced was peripheral blood. CDR3 region: CACLRFPGNTIYF. The CDR3 DNA sequence: TGTGCCTGCCTGAGGTTTCCTGGAAACACCATATATTTT.